The 30 T cell receptor beta chains below all came from one sample that was sequenced in a study of Ad26.COV2.S vaccination and SARS-CoV-2 variants. Assay used: immunoSEQ multiplex PCR; TCRdb lists only in-frame clones, some missing. The repertoire has about 480,000 clones, around 88% of them found once; the top ten carry 9.5% to 15%. Treatment here: over 15 received Ad26.COV2.S at low or high dose, single or two shots; 5 received placebo; per-sample allocation not given. Day 63 after the first injection of vaccine or placebo was the sampling time. The sample consisted of peripheral blood, taken in a trial of Ad26.COV2.S vaccine versus placebo. Receptors were obtained from a person aged 18-65 years who received the Ad26.COV2.S COVID-19 vaccine or a placebo.

The V gene is TRBV27, the J gene TRBJ1-2; 8 bases agree with TRBD1. V dropped 4 bases and J dropped 7; count of bases not matched to a gene: 11. Germline-derived CDR1 and CDR2 are MNHEY and SMNVEV (reference sequence). The CDR3 covers 15 residues. The CDR3 sequence is CASSSDRVTLSGYTF. The CDR3 DNA sequence: TGTGCCAGCAGTTCGGACAGGGTGACGTTGAGTGGCTACACCTTC.

The count of this clone is one. V gene TRBV30 combines with J gene TRBJ1-4; D remains ambiguous. Germline V gene data show CDR1 as GTSNPN and CDR2 as SVGIG (reference sequence). V lost 0 bases and J lost 4, with 6 bases in between. This CDR3 spans 13 amino acids. CDR3 sequence: CAWSVNSNEKLFF. The DNA for the CDR3 is TGTGCCTGGAGTGTAAACAGTAATGAAAAACTGTTTTTT.

The chain joins TRBV5-1 to TRBJ2-5; the match to TRBD1 covers 8 bases. The CDR3 totals 16 residues. V shed 6 bases and J 5 bases; nucleotides not matched to a gene: 15. CDR1 and CDR2 from the germline V gene are SGHRS and YFSETQ. Here the CDR3 DNA reads TGCGCCAGCAAGAAAAATGGACAGGGTTTGAAGGAGACCCAGTACTTC. Protein: CASKKNGQGLKETQYF.

This chain links TRBV28 with TRBJ1-2; no reliable D call. Germline V gene sequence: CDR1 MDHEN, CDR2 SYDVKM. Trimming left V 5 bases short and J 8 bases short, with 9 bases between. The CDR3 extends over 11 amino acids. The CDR3 nucleotides are TGTGCCAGCAGTCCACGGGGAGGCTACACCTTC. It is translated as CASSPRGGYTF.

This chain uses TRBV7-3 with TRBJ1-5; D may be TRBD1 (5 bases). Trimming stripped 7 bases from V and 5 bases from J, with 18 bases between. CDR1 is SGHTA, CDR2 FQGTGA, per germline. This CDR3 has 15 residues. The CDR3 sequence: CASTTPWGGDQPQHF. Written as DNA, the CDR3 is TGTGCCAGCACGACCCCCTGGGGGGGAGATCAGCCCCAGCATTTT.

The V call is TRBV4-3, the J call TRBJ2-7; tentative D call: TRBD1 (6 bases). The germline gives CDR1 LGHNA, CDR2 YSLEER. This CDR3 has 16 amino acids. V was pared by 4 bases and J by 6 bases, with 22 bases between. The CDR3, as DNA: TGCGCCAGCAGCCTTAACTTCGAAACAGGGCTAGGCGAGCAGTACTTC. This gives the protein CASSLNFETGLGEQYF.

V is TRBV5-4 and J is TRBJ2-2; D is ambiguous. CDR3 size: 13 residues. The germline gives CDR1 SGHNT, CDR2 YYREEE (reference sequence). Between the trimmed V and J ends, which lost 2 bases and 1 base, there was a span of 3 bases. This CDR3 reads CASSFMNTGELFF. CDR3 in DNA: TGTGCCAGCAGCTTCATGAACACCGGGGAGCTGTTTTTT.

This clone was seen more than once but under ten times. The chain couples TRBV19 to TRBJ1-2; TRBD1 matches 7 bases. The CDR3 covers 16 residues. Germline V gene lookup returns CDR1 LNHDA and CDR2 SQIVND (reference sequence). With 5 bases clipped from V and 1 base from J, the junction kept 10 bases outside the gene matches. The DNA of the CDR3 is TGTGCCAGTAGTCCCACCCGGACAGGTCTTAACTATGGCTACACCTTC. Its translation is CASSPTRTGLNYGYTF.

Comments on this clone: The sample has other DNA sequences that encode this CDR3 too. This chain uses TRBV28 with TRBJ1-6, with D perhaps matching TRBD1 (5 bases). Germline V lookup: CDR1 MDHEN, CDR2 SYDVKM. The length of the CDR3 is 14 residues. Between the trimmed V and J ends, which lost 9 bases and 7 bases, there was a span of 16 bases. DNA for the CDR3: TGTGCCAGTTCCCCCGGGGCGGGAAATTCACCCCTCCACTTT. This encodes CASSPGAGNSPLHF.

This clone was seen a single time. This chain links TRBV27 with TRBJ2-1; 11 nucleotides line up with TRBD2. The germline gives CDR1 MNHEY, CDR2 SMNVEV (reference sequence). Trimming cost V 1 base and J 12 bases; bases outside gene matches: 20. The CDR3 covers 19 residues. The CDR3 sequence is CASSLFTPRPGLAVIGQFF. As DNA, the CDR3 is TGTGCCAGCAGTTTATTTACCCCTCGGCCGGGACTAGCGGTTATCGGGCAGTTCTTC.

The rearrangement links TRBV15 to TRBJ2-1; weak D call: TRBD1 (6 bases). CDR3 length: 17 residues. Between the trimmed V and J ends, which lost 0 bases and 8 bases, there was a span of 20 bases. Per the germline V gene, CDR1 is LNHNV and CDR2 is YYDKDF (reference sequence). The CDR3 is CATSRDRSTGLGDEQFF. The CDR3 nucleotides are TGTGCCACCAGCAGAGATCGGTCGACAGGACTCGGGGATGAGCAGTTCTTC.

This chain joins TRBV30 and TRBJ1-3; the D gene is possibly TRBD1 (6 bases). This CDR3 has 15 residues. V lost 0 bases, J lost 6 bases, and 15 bases lay in between. Germline CDR1 reads GTSNPN; CDR2 reads SVGIG (reference sequence). The CDR3 region is CAWSVAVRTENTIYF. As DNA, the CDR3 is TGTGCCTGGAGTGTAGCTGTCAGGACAGAAAACACCATATATTTT.

The chain has TRBV7-9 and TRBJ1-1; maybe TRBD1 (5 bases). The ends were cut back, 1 base at V and 1 base at J, with 13 bases in the middle. Germline V gives CDR1 SEHNR, CDR2 FQNEAQ (reference sequence). This CDR3 is 16 amino acids long. CDR3 amino acids: CASSLGVGDRNTEAFF. The CDR3 coding sequence is TGTGCCAGCAGCTTAGGGGTGGGGGATCGGAACACTGAAGCTTTCTTT.

The rearrangement links TRBV27 to TRBJ1-5; TRBD1 aligns across 7 bases. The CDR3 is 15 residues long. Germline CDR1 MNHEY, CDR2 SMNVEV (reference sequence). The J segment lost 6 bases and the V segment lost 3 bases, leaving 8 bases of the junction unmatched. CDR3 loop: CASSFSPGGIQPQHF. In DNA form, the CDR3 reads TGTGCCAGCAGTTTTTCTCCAGGGGGTATTCAGCCCCAGCATTTT.

The chain carries TRBV5-4 and TRBJ2-2, with D unclear. Germline V gene data show CDR1 as SGHNT and CDR2 as YYREEE (reference sequence). The CDR3 is made up of 13 amino acids. The V end lost 0 bases, the J end lost 8 bases, and 8 bases lay between the germline ends. The DNA of the CDR3 is TGTGCCAGCAGCTTGGTTTCCGGGGGGGAGCTGTTTTTT. Protein sequence: CASSLVSGGELFF.

The chain joins TRBV9 to TRBJ2-1, with 7 bases identical to TRBD1. With 4 bases clipped from V and 7 bases from J, the junction kept 8 bases outside the gene matches. The CDR3 extends over 14 amino acids. Germline CDR1 SGDLS, CDR2 YYNGEE. The CDR3: CASSPVGQRNEQFF. The CDR3 DNA is TGTGCCAGCAGCCCAGTGGGACAGCGGAATGAGCAGTTCTTC.

This chain uses TRBV29-1 with TRBJ2-2; D gene ambiguous. CDR3 length equals 12 residues. The germline V and J ends were trimmed by 6 bases and 6 bases, with 11 bases remaining between them. Germline assignment: CDR1 SQVTM and CDR2 ANQGSEA. CDR3 coding DNA: TGCAGCGTAGCGAGAGTGTCCGGGGAGCTGTTTTTT. Its translation: CSVARVSGELFF.

The chain joins TRBV9 to TRBJ2-5; possibly TRBD1 for D (5 bases). V gave up 4 bases and J gave up 2 bases, with 18 bases separating them. The germline V gene has CDR1 SGDLS and CDR2 YYNGEE. The CDR3 consists of 16 residues. The CDR3, as DNA: TGTGCCAGCAGCCTAGGACACCAAATTCCTCAAGAGACCCAGTACTTC. This gives the protein CASSLGHQIPQETQYF.

This clone was seen only a few times. The V and J genes are TRBV10-3 and TRBJ1-1; D is perhaps TRBD1 (6 bases). V lost 7 bases, J lost 9 bases, and 18 bases lay in between. CDR1 is ENHRY, CDR2 SYGVKD, per germline. The CDR3 length is 13 residues. CDR3 in amino acids: CAIIESRTAQAFF. CDR3 nucleotide sequence: TGTGCCATCATAGAGTCCCGGACAGCTCAAGCTTTCTTT.

The genes are TRBV19 and TRBJ1-4, with 10 positions matching TRBD1. Germline CDR1 reads LNHDA; CDR2 reads SQIVND (reference sequence). Trimming at V came to 2 bases and at J to 10 bases, leaving 10 bases not matched to a gene. The CDR3 runs 16 residues. The CDR3 nucleotides are TGTGCCAGTAGTATAAAGGGACAGGGGCCCTTTGTAAAACTGTTTTTT. Amino acid sequence: CASSIKGQGPFVKLFF.

The chain recombines TRBV9 with TRBJ1-1, with TRBD1 matching 7 bases. The V segment lost 0 bases and the J segment 11 bases; nucleotides outside the gene matches: 7. This CDR3 has 13 residues. Germline V gene data show CDR1 as SGDLS and CDR2 as YYNGEE. The CDR3 coding sequence is TGTGCCAGCAGCGTAGGTGGGACAGAAGATGCTTTCTTT. The encoded protein is CASSVGGTEDAFF. Based on the CDR3 plus reference TRBV9 and TRBJ1-1, the full variable domain is DSGVTQTPKHLITATGQRVTLRCSPRSGDLSVYWYQQSLDQGLQFLIQYYNGEERAKGNILERFSAQQFPDLHSELNLSSLELGDSALYFCASSVGGTEDAFFGQGTRLTVV.

The genes are TRBV9 and TRBJ1-4; D is unclear. Germline CDR1 reads SGDLS; CDR2 reads YYNGEE. V shed 4 bases and J shed 4 bases, with 17 bases lying between them. This CDR3 has 16 residues. CDR3 coding DNA: TGTGCCAGCAGCCAATTTGGAGGCCTCGGTAATGAAAAACTGTTTTTT. It is translated as CASSQFGGLGNEKLFF.

The chain is built from TRBV2 and TRBJ1-4; D is perhaps TRBD1 (6 bases). The ends were cut back, 7 bases at V and 8 bases at J, with 14 bases in the middle. CDR3 length: 13 amino acids. From germline, CDR1 is SNHLY and CDR2 FYNNEI. CDR3 coding DNA: TGTGCCAGCATTAGGGGGTTAGCCGAAAAACTGTTTTTT. This encodes CASIRGLAEKLFF.

The J gene is TRBJ1-5, the V gene TRBV19; 7 bases are shared with TRBD1. Germline CDR1 LNHDA, CDR2 SQIVND (reference sequence). The CDR3 runs 18 residues. Losses at the gene ends were 8 bases for V and 4 bases for J; bases not matched to a gene: 20. The CDR3 protein is CASLEGQPLFPTNQPQHF. The CDR3 nucleotides are TGTGCCAGTCTGGAGGGACAGCCGCTGTTCCCTACTAATCAGCCCCAGCATTTT.

This clone has only a few counts. The chain couples TRBV10-2 to TRBJ2-7; 7 bases map to TRBD1. CDR1 and CDR2 from the germline V gene are WSHSY and SAAADI. Trimming took 3 bases from V and 0 from J; bases not matched to a gene: 8. This CDR3 has 16 amino acids. This chain's CDR3 is CASSETDRISSYEQYF. For the CDR3, the DNA is TGCGCCAGCAGTGAAACGGACAGGATAAGCTCCTACGAGCAGTACTTC.

The V gene is TRBV7-9, the J gene TRBJ1-6; D is uncertain. The CDR3 spans 13 residues. CDR1 is SEHNR, CDR2 FQNEAQ, per germline (reference sequence). Trimming cost V 8 bases and J 9 bases, with 14 bases left between them. Written as DNA, the CDR3 is TGTGCCAGCGGAAACCCAAGCGGTTCACCCCTCCACTTT. Its translation: CASGNPSGSPLHF.

The sample holds one count of this clone. The genes are TRBV19 and TRBJ1-5; 7 bases are shared with TRBD1. Trimming cost V 3 bases and J 6 bases; bases outside gene matches: 2. From germline, CDR1 is LNHDA and CDR2 SQIVND (reference sequence). The CDR3 runs to 13 residues. The CDR3 DNA reads TGTGCCAGTAGTATTGACAGGGCTCAGCCCCAGCATTTT. Residues: CASSIDRAQPQHF.

V gene TRBV15 combines with J gene TRBJ2-7, with D unresolved. CDR3 length: 13 residues. Deletions cut 4 bases from V and 3 bases from J, with 10 bases between. The germline CDR1 and CDR2 sequences are LNHNV and YYDKDF (reference sequence). For the CDR3, the DNA is TGTGCCACCAGCAAGGCCTTAGGCTACGAGCAGTACTTC. As protein: CATSKALGYEQYF. The full variable domain, completed using reference TRBV15 and TRBJ2-7, is DAMVIQNPRYQVTQFGKPVTLSCSQTLNHNVMYWYQQKSSQAPKLLFHYYDKDFNNEADTPDNFQSRRPNTSFCFLDIRSPGLGDTAMYLCATSKALGYEQYFGPGTRLTVT.

This chain joins TRBV28 and TRBJ1-1; tentative D call: TRBD1 (5 bases). V lost 2 bases to trimming and J lost 0 bases, with 16 bases between them. CDR3 length: 17 residues. Germline V gene lookup returns CDR1 MDHEN and CDR2 SYDVKM. CDR3 nucleotide sequence: TGTGCCAGCAGTTTAAGAGGGGTAGTCATCATGAACACTGAAGCTTTCTTT. Translating it yields CASSLRGVVIMNTEAFF.

The J gene is TRBJ1-5, the V gene TRBV28; D is unclear. This CDR3 is 14 amino acids long. In germline, CDR1 is MDHEN, CDR2 SYDVKM. V was pared by 6 bases and J by 4 bases, with 13 bases between. As DNA, the CDR3 is TGTGCCAGCAGCCCCCTAGGCAGTAATCAGCCCCAGCATTTT. It codes for CASSPLGSNQPQHF.